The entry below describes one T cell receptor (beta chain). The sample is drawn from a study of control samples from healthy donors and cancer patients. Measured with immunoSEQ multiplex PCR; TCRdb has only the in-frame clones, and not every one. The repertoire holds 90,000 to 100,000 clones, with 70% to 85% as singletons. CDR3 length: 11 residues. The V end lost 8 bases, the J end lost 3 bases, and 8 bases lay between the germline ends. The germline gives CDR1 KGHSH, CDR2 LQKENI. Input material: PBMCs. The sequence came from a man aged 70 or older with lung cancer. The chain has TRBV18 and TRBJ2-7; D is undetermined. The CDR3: CASLRVYEQYF. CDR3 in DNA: TGTGCCAGCCTTAGGGTCTACGAGCAGTACTTC.